These T cell receptor beta chains were read from a single sample in a study of T cells in tuberculosis. Produced via immunoSEQ multiplex PCR; TCRdb's table is partial and in-frame only. The sample lists approximately 40,000 clones; roughly 94% were seen once. This material consisted of PBMCs, taken at tuberculosis diagnosis. The receptors here all came from an adult with tuberculosis. Each CDR3 is given with its conserved first and last residue. Each record gives: D gene, J gene, clone size, V gene, CDR3 DNA, CDR3 protein. The D gene is left open where the match is weak. Clone sizes are given selectively: once, few, many, or a class where the clone is expanded.

D: NA; J: TRBJ1-2; size: NA; V: TRBV29-1; DNA: TGCAGCGTTGAATCTTCGGTTCTCTACACCTTC; CDR3: CSVESSVLYTF
D: TRBD2; J: TRBJ2-1; size: NA; V: TRBV7-3; DNA: TGTGCCAGCAGCCTGGAACTAGCGGGGCGGAATGAGCAGTTCTTC; CDR3: CASSLELAGRNEQFF
D: NA; J: TRBJ2-3; size: NA; V: TRBV7-9; DNA: TGTGCCAGCGAAAGGGGAGGGACACAGGATACGCAGTATTTT; CDR3: CASERGGTQDTQYF
D: TRBD1; J: TRBJ1-2; size: NA; V: TRBV18; DNA: TGTGCCAGCTCCAACGTTCTGGGGACAGGGGGCCGTGGCTACACCTTC; CDR3: CASSNVLGTGGRGYTF
D: NA; J: TRBJ1-6; size: NA; V: TRBV7-2; DNA: TGTGCCAGCAGACAAGGCCTCCCAGGGCAGGATTCACCCCTCCACTTT; CDR3: CASRQGLPGQDSPLHF
D: TRBD1; J: TRBJ2-2; size: NA; V: TRBV4-1; DNA: TGCGCCAGCAGCCAGGGGCAGGGGGCGACCGGGGAGCTGTTTTTT; CDR3: CASSQGQGATGELFF
D: NA; J: TRBJ1-2; size: NA; V: TRBV5-4; DNA: TGTGCCAGCAGCGCCGACAGCTATGGCTACACCTTC; CDR3: CASSADSYGYTF
D: NA; J: TRBJ1-5; size: NA; V: TRBV12-5; DNA: TGTGCTAGTGGTTTGGTAGGTGGCGGGTACAATCAGCCCCAGCATTTT; CDR3: CASGLVGGGYNQPQHF
D: NA; J: TRBJ2-5; size: NA; V: TRBV5-1; DNA: TGCGCCAGCAGCTTGACCCTAGCTCGAGGTGATGGAGAGACCCAGTACTTC; CDR3: CASSLTLARGDGETQYF
D: TRBD1; J: TRBJ2-2; size: NA; V: TRBV25-1; DNA: TGTGCCAGCAGAAACAGGGGGCGCACGAGCACCGGGGAGCTGTTTTTT; CDR3: CASRNRGRTSTGELFF
D: NA; J: TRBJ1-1; size: once; V: TRBV12-5; DNA: TGTGCTAGTGGTTTGTTTTCAGGGATGACTGAAGCTTTCTTT; CDR3: CASGLFSGMTEAFF
D: NA; J: TRBJ2-7; size: NA; V: TRBV11-2; DNA: TGTGCCAGCAGCCCTCAATCACAGGGCCGTATGGTGGAGTACTTC; CDR3: CASSPQSQGRMVEYF
D: NA; J: TRBJ1-3; size: NA; V: TRBV10-3; DNA: TGTGCCATCAGTGATTCAGGGTCAGGAAACACCATATATTTT; CDR3: CAISDSGSGNTIYF
D: TRBD2; J: TRBJ2-3; size: NA; V: TRBV2; DNA: TGTGCCAGCAGCCGGGGGGAAACAGATACGCAGTATTTT; CDR3: CASSRGETDTQYF
D: TRBD2; J: TRBJ2-5; size: NA; V: TRBV5-6; DNA: TGTGCCAGCAGCCAACGATCGACTAGCGGGGGGGCTAAGTACTTC; CDR3: CASSQRSTSGGAKYF
D: NA; J: TRBJ2-7; size: once; V: TRBV29-1; DNA: TGCAGCCTTCGTTCGCCTACCCACAGGGTACTATACGAGCAGTACTTC; CDR3: CSLRSPTHRVLYEQYF
D: TRBD1; J: TRBJ1-3; size: NA; V: TRBV30; DNA: TGTGCCTGGAGTGACCACAGGGGGACGGGAAACACCATATATTTT; CDR3: CAWSDHRGTGNTIYF
D: NA; J: TRBJ1-5; size: once; V: TRBV19; DNA: TGTGCCAGTAGTATCCCAGGGGCACTCACTCAGCCCCAGCATTTT; CDR3: CASSIPGALTQPQHF
D: TRBD2; J: TRBJ2-7; size: NA; V: TRBV2; DNA: TGTGCCAGCAGGAGGACATTCTCAGAGACTAGCGGGGGTTACGAGCAGTACTTC; CDR3: CASRRTFSETSGGYEQYF
D: TRBD1; J: TRBJ2-7; size: NA; V: TRBV5-6; DNA: TGTGCCAGCAGCGCATACAGGGGCCGCTTCTACGAGCAGTACTTC; CDR3: CASSAYRGRFYEQYF
D: TRBD1; J: TRBJ2-7; size: once; V: TRBV30; DNA: TGTGCCTGGAGTGTACGGCCGGGACAGGGTTACGAGCAGTACTTC; CDR3: CAWSVRPGQGYEQYF
D: NA; J: TRBJ2-5; size: NA; V: TRBV13; DNA: TGTGCCAGCGGTGGGCCTAGCGCGCAAGAGACCCAGTACTTC; CDR3: CASGGPSAQETQYF
D: NA; J: TRBJ1-3; size: NA; V: TRBV5-1; DNA: TGCGCCAGCAGCAGCCTGGGAGGGACTGGAAACACCATATATTTT; CDR3: CASSSLGGTGNTIYF
D: NA; J: TRBJ2-7; size: NA; V: TRBV19; DNA: TGTGCCAGTAGTACCGACCAGGGCTACGAGCAGTACTTC; CDR3: CASSTDQGYEQYF
D: TRBD1; J: TRBJ2-4; size: NA; V: TRBV18; DNA: TGTGCCAGCTCACCTATACAGGGGCTAGCCAAAAACATTCAGTACTTC; CDR3: CASSPIQGLAKNIQYF
D: NA; J: TRBJ2-5; size: NA; V: TRBV21-1; DNA: TGTGCCAGCATCAAAAGCGGGCTAGCGGGGGATCAAGAGACCCAGTACTTC; CDR3: CASIKSGLAGDQETQYF
D: NA; J: TRBJ1-6; size: NA; V: TRBV21-1; DNA: TGTGCCAGCAGCAAAGGGGACCGACAGGGGCTTTTTCATAATTCACCCCTCCACTTT; CDR3: CASSKGDRQGLFHNSPLHF
D: TRBD2; J: TRBJ2-1; size: NA; V: TRBV4-2; DNA: TGTGCCAGCAGCCAAGGGGAGGGACTAGCGGGGTCTGATGAGCAGTTCTTC; CDR3: CASSQGEGLAGSDEQFF
D: TRBD2; J: TRBJ2-1; size: NA; V: TRBV29-1; DNA: TGCAGCGTTGGGACTAGCGGGGGATACAATGAGCAGTTCTTC; CDR3: CSVGTSGGYNEQFF
D: NA; J: TRBJ1-2; size: once; V: TRBV21-1; DNA: TGTGCCAGCAGTCGTCCGGGACACCCACTATCCCCCTGCTATGGCTACACCTTC; CDR3: CASSRPGHPLSPCYGYTF
D: TRBD2; J: TRBJ2-7; size: NA; V: TRBV11-3; DNA: TGTGCCAGCAGCTTTCAAGGGAGCGGGGGGCCCCCCCCCGAGCAGTACTTC; CDR3: CASSFQGSGGPPPEQYF
D: TRBD1; J: TRBJ1-5; size: NA; V: TRBV15; DNA: TGTGCCACCAGCGTCGACAGGGGTAGGAGCAATCAGCCCCAGCATTTT; CDR3: CATSVDRGRSNQPQHF
D: TRBD1; J: TRBJ2-1; size: NA; V: TRBV25-1; DNA: TGTGCCAGCAGTGAATCAGCGACAGGGGACGTTGAGCAGTTCTTC; CDR3: CASSESATGDVEQFF